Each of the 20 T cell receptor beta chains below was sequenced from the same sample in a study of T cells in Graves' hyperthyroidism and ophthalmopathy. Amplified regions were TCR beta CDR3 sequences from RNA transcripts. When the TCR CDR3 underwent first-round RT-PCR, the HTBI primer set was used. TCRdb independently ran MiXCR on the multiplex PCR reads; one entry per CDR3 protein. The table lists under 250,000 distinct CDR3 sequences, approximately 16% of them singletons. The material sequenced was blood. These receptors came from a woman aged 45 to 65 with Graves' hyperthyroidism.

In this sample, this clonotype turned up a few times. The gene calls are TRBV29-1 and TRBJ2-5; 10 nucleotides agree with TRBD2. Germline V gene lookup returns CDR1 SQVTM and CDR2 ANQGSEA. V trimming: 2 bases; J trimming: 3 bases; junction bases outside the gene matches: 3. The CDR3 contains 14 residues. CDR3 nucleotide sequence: TGCAGCGTTGAAAGGCTAGCGGGAGAAGAGACCCAGTACTTC. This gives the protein CSVERLAGEETQYF.

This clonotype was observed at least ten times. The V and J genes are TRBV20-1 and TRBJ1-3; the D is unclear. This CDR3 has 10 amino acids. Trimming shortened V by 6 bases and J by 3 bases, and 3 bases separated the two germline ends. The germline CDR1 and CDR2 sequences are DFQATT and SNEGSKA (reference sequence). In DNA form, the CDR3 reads TGCAGTGCCCTTGGAAACACCATATATTTT. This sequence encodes CSALGNTIYF.

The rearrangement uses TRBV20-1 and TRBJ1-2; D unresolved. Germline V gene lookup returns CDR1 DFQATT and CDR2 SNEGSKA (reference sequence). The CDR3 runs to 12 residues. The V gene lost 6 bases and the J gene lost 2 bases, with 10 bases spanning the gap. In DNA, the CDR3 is TGCAGTGCCCATGGCGGGAACTATGGCTACACCTTC. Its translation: CSAHGGNYGYTF.

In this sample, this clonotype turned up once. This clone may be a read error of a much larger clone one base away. The CDR3 nucleotides are TGCGCCAGCAGACAGATGGACAGAAACACTGAAGCTTTCTTT. Encoded protein: CASRQMDRNTEAFF. The chain links TRBV5-1 to TRBJ1-1; D is perhaps TRBD1 (6 bases). This CDR3 has 14 amino acids. Germline V gene sequence: CDR1 SGHRS, CDR2 YFSETQ. V gave up 5 bases and J gave up 2 bases, with 13 bases separating them.

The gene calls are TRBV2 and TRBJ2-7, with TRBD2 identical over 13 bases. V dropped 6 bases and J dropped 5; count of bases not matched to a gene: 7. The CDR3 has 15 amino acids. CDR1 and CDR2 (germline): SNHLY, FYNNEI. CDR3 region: CASSERTSGGNEQYF. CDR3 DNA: TGTGCCAGCAGCGAGAGGACTAGCGGGGGAAACGAGCAGTACTTC.

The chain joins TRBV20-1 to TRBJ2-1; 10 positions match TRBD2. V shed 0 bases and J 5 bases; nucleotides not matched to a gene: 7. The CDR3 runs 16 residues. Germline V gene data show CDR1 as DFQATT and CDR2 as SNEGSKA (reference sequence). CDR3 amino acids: CSARDQLAGNNNEQFF. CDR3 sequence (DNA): TGCAGTGCTAGAGACCAACTAGCGGGGAACAACAATGAGCAGTTCTTC.

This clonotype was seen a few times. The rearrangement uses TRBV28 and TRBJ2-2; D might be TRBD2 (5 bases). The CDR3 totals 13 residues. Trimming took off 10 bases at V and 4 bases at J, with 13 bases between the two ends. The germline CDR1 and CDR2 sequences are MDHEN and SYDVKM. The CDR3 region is CATLGQLTGELFF. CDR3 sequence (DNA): TGTGCCACACTAGGGCAACTCACCGGGGAGCTGTTTTTT.

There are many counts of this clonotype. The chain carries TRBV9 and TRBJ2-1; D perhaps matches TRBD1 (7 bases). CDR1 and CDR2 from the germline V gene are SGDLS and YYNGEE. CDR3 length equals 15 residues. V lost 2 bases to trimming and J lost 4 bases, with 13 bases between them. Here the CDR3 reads CASSVEGAGYNEQFF. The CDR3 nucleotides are TGTGCCAGCAGCGTCGAGGGGGCGGGATACAATGAGCAGTTCTTC.

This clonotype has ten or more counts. The CDR3 sequence: CASSLSGAPDRQHF. The DNA for the CDR3 is TGTGCCAGCAGCTTATCGGGGGCTCCGGACCGGCAGCATTTT. This chain links TRBV7-8 with TRBJ1-5; a weak D match, TRBD1 (6 bases). Trimming removed 2 bases at V and 13 bases at J, with 18 bases between. Looked up from germline, CDR1 is SGHVS and CDR2 is FQNEAQ. The CDR3 has 14 residues.

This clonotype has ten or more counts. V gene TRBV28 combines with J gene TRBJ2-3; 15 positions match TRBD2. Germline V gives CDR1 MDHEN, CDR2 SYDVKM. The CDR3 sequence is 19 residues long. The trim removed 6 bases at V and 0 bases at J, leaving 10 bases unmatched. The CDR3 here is CASRRTSGRGFASTDTQYF. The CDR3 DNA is TGTGCCAGCAGACGGACTAGCGGGAGGGGATTTGCTAGCACAGATACGCAGTATTTT.

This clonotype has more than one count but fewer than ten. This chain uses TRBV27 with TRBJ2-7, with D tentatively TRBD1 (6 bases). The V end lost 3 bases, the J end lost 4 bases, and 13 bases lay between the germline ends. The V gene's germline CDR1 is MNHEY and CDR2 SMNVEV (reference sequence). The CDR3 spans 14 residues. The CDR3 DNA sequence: TGTGCCAGCAGTTTCGAGGCCAGGGGATACGAGCAGTACTTC. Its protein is CASSFEARGYEQYF.

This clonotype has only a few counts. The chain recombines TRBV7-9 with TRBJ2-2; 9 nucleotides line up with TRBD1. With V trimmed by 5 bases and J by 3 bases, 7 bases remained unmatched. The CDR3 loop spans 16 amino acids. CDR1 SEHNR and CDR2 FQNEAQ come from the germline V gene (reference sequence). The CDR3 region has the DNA TGTGCCAGCAGCCCCCCCCGGGACAGGGACACCGGGGAGCTGTTTTTT. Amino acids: CASSPPRDRDTGELFF.

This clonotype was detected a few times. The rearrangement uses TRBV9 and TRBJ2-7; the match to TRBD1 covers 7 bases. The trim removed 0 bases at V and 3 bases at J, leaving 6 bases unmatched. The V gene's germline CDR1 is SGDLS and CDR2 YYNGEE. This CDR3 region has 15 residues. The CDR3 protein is CASSVAYGTDYEQYF. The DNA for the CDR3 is TGTGCCAGCAGCGTAGCTTACGGGACAGACTACGAGCAGTACTTC. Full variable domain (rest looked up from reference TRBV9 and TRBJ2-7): DSGVTQTPKHLITATGQRVTLRCSPRSGDLSVYWYQQSLDQGLQFLIQYYNGEERAKGNILERFSAQQFPDLHSELNLSSLELGDSALYFCASSVAYGTDYEQYFGPGTRLTVT.

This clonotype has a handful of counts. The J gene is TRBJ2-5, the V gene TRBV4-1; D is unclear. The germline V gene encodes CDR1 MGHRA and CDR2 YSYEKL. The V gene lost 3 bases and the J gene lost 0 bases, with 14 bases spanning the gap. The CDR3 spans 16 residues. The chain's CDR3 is CASSQVGPSYQETQYF. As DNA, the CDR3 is TGCGCCAGCAGCCAGGTTGGGCCTTCGTACCAAGAGACCCAGTACTTC.

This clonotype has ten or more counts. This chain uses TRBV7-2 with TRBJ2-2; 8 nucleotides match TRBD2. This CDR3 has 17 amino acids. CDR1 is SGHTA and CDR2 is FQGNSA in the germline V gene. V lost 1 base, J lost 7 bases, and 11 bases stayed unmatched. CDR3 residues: CASSLGSGLAAVGELFF. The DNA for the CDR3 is TGTGCCAGCAGCTTAGGGTCAGGACTAGCTGCTGTCGGGGAGCTGTTTTTT.

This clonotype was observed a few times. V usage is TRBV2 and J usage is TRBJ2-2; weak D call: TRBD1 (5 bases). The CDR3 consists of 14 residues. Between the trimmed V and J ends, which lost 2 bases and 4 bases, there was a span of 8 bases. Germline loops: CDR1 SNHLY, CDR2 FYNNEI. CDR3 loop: CASSEIDSTGELFF. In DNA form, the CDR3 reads TGTGCCAGCAGTGAAATTGACAGCACCGGGGAGCTGTTTTTT.

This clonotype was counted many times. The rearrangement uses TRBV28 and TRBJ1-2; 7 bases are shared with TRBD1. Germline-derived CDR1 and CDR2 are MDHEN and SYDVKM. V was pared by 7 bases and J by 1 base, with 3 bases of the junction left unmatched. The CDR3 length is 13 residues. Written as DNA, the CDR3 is TGTGCCAGCAACAACAGGGGTAACTATGGCTACACCTTC. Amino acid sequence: CASNNRGNYGYTF.

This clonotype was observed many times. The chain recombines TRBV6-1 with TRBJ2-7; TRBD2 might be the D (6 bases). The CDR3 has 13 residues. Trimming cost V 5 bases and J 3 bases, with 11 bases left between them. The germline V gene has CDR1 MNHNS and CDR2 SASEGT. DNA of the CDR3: TGTGCCAGCAGTCCTCGGGGGTACTACGAGCAGTACTTC. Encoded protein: CASSPRGYYEQYF.

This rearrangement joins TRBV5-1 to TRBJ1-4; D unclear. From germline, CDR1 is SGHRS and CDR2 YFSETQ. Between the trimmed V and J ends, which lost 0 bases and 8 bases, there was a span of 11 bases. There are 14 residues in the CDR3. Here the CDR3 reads CASSLEGPDEKLFF. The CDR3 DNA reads TGCGCCAGCAGCTTGGAGGGCCCTGACGAAAAACTGTTTTTT.

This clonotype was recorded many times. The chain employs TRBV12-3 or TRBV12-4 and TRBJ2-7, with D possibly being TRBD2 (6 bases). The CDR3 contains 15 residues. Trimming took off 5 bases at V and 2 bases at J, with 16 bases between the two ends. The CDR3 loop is CASSPPGGATYEQYF. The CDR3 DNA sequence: TGTGCCAGCAGTCCCCCCGGGGGAGCTACCTACGAGCAGTACTTC.